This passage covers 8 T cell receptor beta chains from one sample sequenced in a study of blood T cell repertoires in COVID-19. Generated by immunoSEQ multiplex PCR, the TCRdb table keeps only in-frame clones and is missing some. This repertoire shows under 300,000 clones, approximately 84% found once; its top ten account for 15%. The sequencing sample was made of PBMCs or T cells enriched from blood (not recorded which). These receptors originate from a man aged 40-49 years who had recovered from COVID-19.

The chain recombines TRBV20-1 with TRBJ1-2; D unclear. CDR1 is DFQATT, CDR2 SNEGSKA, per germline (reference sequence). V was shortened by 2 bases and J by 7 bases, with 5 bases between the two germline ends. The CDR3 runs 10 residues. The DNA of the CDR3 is TGCAGTGCTAGAAGAGTTGGCTACACCTTC. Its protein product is CSARRVGYTF.

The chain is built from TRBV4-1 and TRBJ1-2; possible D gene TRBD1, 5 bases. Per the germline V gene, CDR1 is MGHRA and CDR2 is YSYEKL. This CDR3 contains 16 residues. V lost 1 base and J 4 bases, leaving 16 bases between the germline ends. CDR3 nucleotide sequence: TGCGCCAGCAGCCAAGTATCGGGGGGGGGAGGCTATGGCTACACCTTC. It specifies CASSQVSGGGGYGYTF.

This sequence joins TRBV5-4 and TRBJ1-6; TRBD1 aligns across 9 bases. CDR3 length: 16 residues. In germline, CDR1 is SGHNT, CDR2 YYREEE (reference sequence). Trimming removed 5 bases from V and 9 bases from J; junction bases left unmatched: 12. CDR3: CASRDRGVGDSSPLHF. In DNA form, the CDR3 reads TGTGCCAGCAGGGACAGGGGCGTGGGGGATAGTTCACCCCTCCACTTT.

This CDR3 reads CASRSGGRGIAGELFF. As DNA, the CDR3 is TGTGCCAGCAGATCGGGGGGCCGAGGTATCGCCGGGGAGCTGTTTTTT. V is TRBV7-3 and J is TRBJ2-2; the D gene is possibly TRBD2 (7 bases). This CDR3 is 16 amino acids long. Trimming removed 6 bases from V and 6 bases from J, with 20 bases in between. The germline CDR1 and CDR2 sequences are SGHTA and FQGTGA.

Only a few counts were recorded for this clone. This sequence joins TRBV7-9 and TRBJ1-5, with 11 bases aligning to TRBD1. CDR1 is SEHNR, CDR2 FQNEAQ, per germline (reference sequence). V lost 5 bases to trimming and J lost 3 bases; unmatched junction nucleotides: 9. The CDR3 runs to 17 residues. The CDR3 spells CASSRTGQGVPNQPQHF. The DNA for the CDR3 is TGTGCCAGCAGCCGAACGGGACAGGGGGTGCCCAATCAGCCCCAGCATTTT.

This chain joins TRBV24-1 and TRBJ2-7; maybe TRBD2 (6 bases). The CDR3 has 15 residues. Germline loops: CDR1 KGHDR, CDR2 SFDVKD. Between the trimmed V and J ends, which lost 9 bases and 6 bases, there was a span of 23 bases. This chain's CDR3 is CATGRTAWGDGEQYF. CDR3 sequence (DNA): TGTGCCACCGGTCGGACGGCTTGGGGGGATGGCGAGCAGTACTTC.

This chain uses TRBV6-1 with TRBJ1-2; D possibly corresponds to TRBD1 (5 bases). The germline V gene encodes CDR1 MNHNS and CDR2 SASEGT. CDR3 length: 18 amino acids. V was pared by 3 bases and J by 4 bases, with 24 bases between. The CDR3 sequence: CASSEGGGYLISLYGYTF. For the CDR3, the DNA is TGTGCCAGCAGTGAGGGGGGAGGGTATTTGATTAGTCTCTATGGCTACACCTTC.

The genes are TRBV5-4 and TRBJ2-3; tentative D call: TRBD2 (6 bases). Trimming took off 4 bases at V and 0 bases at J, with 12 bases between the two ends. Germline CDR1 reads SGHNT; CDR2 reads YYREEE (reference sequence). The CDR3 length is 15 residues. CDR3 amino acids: CASSPGTPSTDTQYF. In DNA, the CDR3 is TGTGCCAGCAGCCCCGGGACTCCTAGCACAGATACGCAGTATTTT.